These 19 T cell receptor beta chains share one sample of origin, sequenced in a study of Graves' ophthalmopathy and Graves' hyperthyroidism. Amplified TCR beta CDR3 regions were obtained using RNA transcripts as template. HTBI-primed RT-PCR formed the first round, and a multiplex PCR formed the second. One entry per CDR3 protein, called by TCRdb with MiXCR from the multiplex PCR reads. The table lists about 500,000 distinct CDR3 sequences, approximately 35% of them singletons. The sequencing input was peripheral blood or thyroid tissue (not recorded which). Every receptor here comes from an adult man with Graves' hyperthyroidism.

In this sample, this clonotype turned up many times. The chain recombines TRBV24-1 with TRBJ2-3; 8 nucleotides match TRBD1. V was clipped by 4 bases and J by 1 base; unmatched bases: 6. The germline V gene encodes CDR1 KGHDR and CDR2 SFDVKD. CDR3 length: 16 amino acids. The CDR3 DNA sequence: TGTGCCACCAGTGAGGGAAGACAGGGGCGCACAGATACGCAGTATTTT. It encodes CATSEGRQGRTDTQYF.

This clonotype was counted between two and nine times. CDR3 DNA: TGTGCCAGCAGCCGTCACACAGACAGCTCCTACTACGAGCAGTACTTC. The encoded protein is CASSRHTDSSYYEQYF. The gene calls are TRBV3-1 and TRBJ2-7, with a possible D match to TRBD1 (5 bases). The CDR3 spans 16 residues. The V end was cut by 4 bases, the J end by 3 bases, with 19 bases between. Germline V gives CDR1 LGHDT, CDR2 YNNKEL (reference sequence).

The chain is built from TRBV30 and TRBJ2-7; 8 positions agree with TRBD1. The V gene end was trimmed by 1 base and the J gene end by 2 bases; junction bases not matched to a gene: 7. Per germline, CDR1 GTSNPN and CDR2 SVGIG (reference sequence). The CDR3 has 15 residues. The CDR3 loop is CAWSDTDRVPYEQYF. CDR3 coding DNA: TGTGCCTGGAGTGACACGGACAGGGTGCCCTACGAGCAGTACTTC.

In its sample, this clonotype was seen many times. The chain uses TRBV6-5 and TRBJ2-7; D is undetermined. Between the trimmed V and J ends, which lost 6 bases and 0 bases, there was a span of 12 bases. CDR1 is MNHEY and CDR2 is SVGAGI in the germline V gene. The CDR3 runs to 14 residues. DNA for the CDR3: TGTGCCAGCAGCCCTGCAGGATTCTCCTACGAGCAGTACTTC. The encoded protein is CASSPAGFSYEQYF.

Note on this clonotype: Just one base apart from a much larger clone, this may be a read error. This sequence joins TRBV5-6 and TRBJ2-7; TRBD1 or TRBD2 may be the D gene (5 bases each). Germline V gene sequence: CDR1 SGHDT, CDR2 YYEEEE. The CDR3 spans 14 residues. The CDR3 reads CASSLWDLSYEQHF. The CDR3, as DNA: TGTGCCAGCAGCTTGTGGGACCTCTCCTACGAGCAGCACTTC.

This rearrangement joins TRBV29-1 to TRBJ1-1; D is ambiguous. Looked up from germline, CDR1 is SQVTM and CDR2 is ANQGSEA. The CDR3 is 9 residues long. The DNA for the CDR3 is TGCACCGGGAACACTGAAGCTTTCTTT. Its protein is CTGNTEAFF.

Many counts were recorded for this clonotype. The junction departs from germline at one end; a sequencing error may be responsible. The chain links TRBV7-2 to TRBJ2-7; tentatively, D is TRBD2 (5 bases). The CDR3 runs 15 residues. Germline CDR1 SGHTA, CDR2 FQGNSA. CDR3 DNA sequence: TGTGCCAGCAGATTAGCGTTACCGAGCTCCTACGAGCAGTACTTC. Translation: CASRLALPSSYEQYF.

Of note for this clonotype: Given the absence of the conserved phenylalanine or tryptophan at the CDR3 end, a read error is likely. The V call is TRBV5-6, the J call TRBJ2-7; D gene unclear. The CDR3 loop spans 14 amino acids. V was clipped by 0 bases and J by 0 bases, with 7 bases between them. CDR1 and CDR2 (germline): SGHDT, YYEEEE. CDR3 DNA: TGTGCCAGCAGCTTGGAAATGACCTCCTACGAGCAGTACCTC. It yields the protein CASSLEMTSYEQYL.

The chain recombines TRBV7-9 with TRBJ1-2; TRBD1 matches at 9 bases. CDR1 is SEHNR and CDR2 is FQNEAQ in the germline V gene (reference sequence). This CDR3 comprises 18 residues. V was pared by 2 bases and J by 7 bases, with 17 bases of the junction left unmatched. The chain's CDR3 is CASSLSFYGGTGPFGYTF. CDR3 bases: TGTGCCAGCAGCTTATCGTTTTATGGGGGGACAGGGCCGTTTGGCTACACCTTC.

This clonotype was recorded only once. This chain uses TRBV7-9 with TRBJ2-3; unclear D gene. CDR1 and CDR2 (germline): SEHNR, FQNEAQ (reference sequence). This CDR3 contains 13 residues. The ends were cut back, 7 bases at V and 5 bases at J, with 13 bases in the middle. CDR3 sequence reads: CASNSWLGDTQYF. The CDR3 DNA sequence: TGTGCCAGCAACTCCTGGCTGGGAGATACGCAGTATTTT.

This sequence joins TRBV6-2 or TRBV6-3 and TRBJ1-2; no definite D call. The CDR3 extends over 15 amino acids. The germline CDR1 and CDR2 sequences are MNHEY and SVGEGT. V was cut by 2 bases and J by 2 bases, with 12 bases left in between. The CDR3, as DNA: TGTGCCAGCAGTTACCCCACATCCAGAAACTATGGCTACACCTTC. It codes for CASSYPTSRNYGYTF.

This clonotype has at least ten counts. The genes are TRBV19 and TRBJ1-2; D is ambiguous. The CDR3 covers 16 residues. Germline lookup yields CDR1 LNHDA and CDR2 SQIVND (reference sequence). V was trimmed by 3 bases and J by 1 base, leaving 15 bases between them. The CDR3 DNA reads TGTGCCAGTAGTATTTTGTTTGCAGCGCTTAACTATGGCTACACCTTC. Protein product: CASSILFAALNYGYTF.

Notes on this clonotype: Possible read error: a much larger clone is one base away. The CDR3 DNA sequence: TGTGCCAGCAGCTCCACCCAGGGTCTTACTAATGAAAAACTGGTTTTT. Translating it yields CASSSTQGLTNEKLVF. V and J are TRBV7-3 and TRBJ1-4; D possibly corresponds to TRBD1 (5 bases). The germline V gene encodes CDR1 SGHTA and CDR2 FQGTGA. The CDR3 sequence is 16 residues long.

V usage is TRBV6-5 and J usage is TRBJ1-1; 7 bases align to TRBD1. The CDR3 sequence is 16 residues long. After removal of 2 bases from V and 2 bases from J, the junction contained 8 bases not matched to a gene. Germline CDR1 is MNHEY and CDR2 is SVGAGI. In DNA form, the CDR3 reads TGTGCCAGCAGTTACGGGCAGGGACAGACCAACACTGAAGCTTTCTTT. Protein product: CASSYGQGQTNTEAFF.

The rearrangement joins TRBV5-1 to TRBJ2-7, with TRBD2 identical over 13 bases. The CDR3 extends over 18 amino acids. CDR1 and CDR2 from the germline V gene are SGHRS and YFSETQ. Germline trimming cut 3 bases from V and 2 bases from J; bases unmatched to any gene: 11. CDR3: CASSSGLAGESWPYEQYF. CDR3 bases: TGCGCCAGCAGCTCCGGACTAGCGGGAGAATCTTGGCCCTACGAGCAGTACTTC.

There are many counts of this clonotype. For the CDR3, the DNA is TGTGCCACCAGTGATGGGGGGCAGAGCTCCTACGAGCAGTACTTC. It is translated as CATSDGGQSSYEQYF. The V call is TRBV24-1, the J call TRBJ2-7, with D perhaps being TRBD1 or TRBD2 (6 bases each). The CDR3 totals 15 residues. V was pared by 3 bases and J by 0 bases, with 11 bases between. In germline, CDR1 is KGHDR, CDR2 SFDVKD.

This clonotype has at least ten counts. The chain combines TRBV12-3 or TRBV12-4 with TRBJ2-7; 8 nucleotides align to TRBD1. This CDR3 spans 14 amino acids. The ends lost 6 bases at V and 7 bases at J; junction bases unmatched: 11. In nucleotides, the CDR3 is TGTGCCAGCAGGCCAGGGGGCGGGATAGGGGAGCAGTACTTC. Translated: CASRPGGGIGEQYF.

Regarding this clonotype: Without the conserved terminal phenylalanine or tryptophan, this CDR3 likely stems from a read error. This chain joins TRBV10-3 and TRBJ2-1; 11 nucleotides line up with TRBD1. Germline CDR1 is ENHRY and CDR2 is SYGVKD. The CDR3 covers 15 residues. Trimming at V came to 3 bases and at J to 3 bases, leaving 1 base not matched to a gene. CDR3 loop: CAISEGTGGYNEQFL. The CDR3 DNA follows: TGTGCCATCAGTGAAGGGACAGGGGGCTACAATGAGCAGTTCCTC.

In its sample, this clonotype was seen a few times. The chain joins TRBV7-3 to TRBJ2-3; 8 bases align to TRBD2. From germline, CDR1 is SGHTA and CDR2 FQGTGA. The CDR3 loop spans 15 amino acids. Trimming cost V 3 bases and J 2 bases; bases outside gene matches: 4. The CDR3 bases are TGTGCCAGCAGCTTGGCAGCGGGGGTCACAGATACGCAGTATTTT. Translated, it gives CASSLAAGVTDTQYF.